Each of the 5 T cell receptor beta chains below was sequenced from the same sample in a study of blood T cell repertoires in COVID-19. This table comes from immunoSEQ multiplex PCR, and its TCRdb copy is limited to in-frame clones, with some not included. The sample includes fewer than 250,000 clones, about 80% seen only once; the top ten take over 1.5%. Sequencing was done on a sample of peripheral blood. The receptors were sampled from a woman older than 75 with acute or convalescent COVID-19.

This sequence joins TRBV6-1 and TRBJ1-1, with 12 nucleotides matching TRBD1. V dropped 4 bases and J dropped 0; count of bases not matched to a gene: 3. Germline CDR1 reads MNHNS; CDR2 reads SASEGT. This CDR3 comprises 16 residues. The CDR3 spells CASSVRDRGLNTEAFF. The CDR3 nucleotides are TGTGCCAGCAGTGTCCGGGACAGGGGGCTGAACACTGAAGCTTTCTTT.

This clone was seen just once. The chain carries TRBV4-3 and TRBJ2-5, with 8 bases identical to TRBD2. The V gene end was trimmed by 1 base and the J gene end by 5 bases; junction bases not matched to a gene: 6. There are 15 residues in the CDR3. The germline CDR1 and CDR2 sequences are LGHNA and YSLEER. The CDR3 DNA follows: TGCGCCAGCAGCCAAGGCCGGGGGGGCGGGGAGACCCAGTACTTC. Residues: CASSQGRGGGETQYF.

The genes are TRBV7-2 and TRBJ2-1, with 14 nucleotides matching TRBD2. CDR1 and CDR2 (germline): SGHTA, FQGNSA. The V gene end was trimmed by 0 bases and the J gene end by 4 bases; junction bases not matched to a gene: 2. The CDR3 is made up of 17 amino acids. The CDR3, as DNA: TGTGCCAGCAGCTTAGCGGGGACTAGCGGGGGATACAATGAGCAGTTCTTC. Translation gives CASSLAGTSGGYNEQFF.

The chain's CDR3 is CASSYQGQGRNEQYF. In DNA form, the CDR3 reads TGTGCCAGCAGTTACCAAGGACAGGGCCGGAACGAGCAGTACTTC. The rearrangement links TRBV6-5 to TRBJ2-7; 8 bases align to TRBD1. V lost 2 bases and J lost 5; bases outside the gene matches: 8. CDR1 MNHEY and CDR2 SVGAGI come from the germline V gene. This CDR3 contains 15 residues.

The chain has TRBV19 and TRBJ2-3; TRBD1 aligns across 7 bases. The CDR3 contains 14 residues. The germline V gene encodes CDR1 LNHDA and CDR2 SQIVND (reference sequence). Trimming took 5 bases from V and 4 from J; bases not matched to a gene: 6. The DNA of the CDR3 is TGTGCCAGTAGTCCGAGACAGGGCGCAGATACGCAGTATTTT. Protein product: CASSPRQGADTQYF.